The 5 T cell receptor beta chains presented below share a single source sample, sequenced in a study of cytomegalovirus exposure and HLA in healthy donors. The PCR ran on 60 Vbeta and 13 Jbeta primers. Data came from immunoSEQ multiplex PCR; TCRdb stores just in-frame clones and leaves some out. Counted here are 200,000 to 250,000 clones, around 89% occurring once; the ten biggest clones make up 0.95% to 1.1%. Sequencing was performed on PBMCs. These receptors were obtained from a woman aged 18-35 years in good health and CMV-seronegative.

V is TRBV19 and J is TRBJ2-7; a possible D gene is TRBD1 (6 bases). Germline V gene sequence: CDR1 LNHDA, CDR2 SQIVND (reference sequence). The length of the CDR3 is 13 residues. V was shortened by 6 bases and J by 3 bases, with 12 bases between the two germline ends. The CDR3 loop reads CASRGNRDYEQYF. The CDR3 coding sequence is TGTGCCAGTAGAGGAAACAGGGACTACGAGCAGTACTTC.

The chain recombines TRBV9 with TRBJ2-7; 8 bases are a match to TRBD2. The V gene's germline CDR1 is SGDLS and CDR2 YYNGEE. Trimming cost V 0 bases and J 1 base; bases outside gene matches: 6. This CDR3 region has 16 residues. The CDR3: CASSVGREGLSYEQYF. CDR3 in DNA: TGTGCCAGCAGCGTAGGACGGGAGGGCCTATCCTACGAGCAGTACTTC.

This clone was counted only a few times. The chain employs TRBV5-1 and TRBJ2-5, with D maybe TRBD1 (5 bases). With the DNA end fitting TRBJ2-7 better, the J assignment may be wrong. Germline CDR1 is SGHRS and CDR2 is YFSETQ. This CDR3 contains 12 residues. The CDR3 protein is CASTIITGEQYF. The CDR3 bases are TGCGCCAGCACTATCATAACAGGCGAGCAGTACTTC.

This clone was found once. The chain is built from TRBV5-4 and TRBJ2-3; tentative D call: TRBD2 (5 bases). V lost 7 bases, J lost 4 bases, and 16 bases lay in between. Germline V gene data show CDR1 as SGHNT and CDR2 as YYREEE (reference sequence). The CDR3 covers 14 residues. The DNA for the CDR3 is TGTGCCAGCCTTAATGTAGGGAGACCAGATACGCAGTATTTT. It specifies CASLNVGRPDTQYF.

J is TRBJ1-1 and V is TRBV5-1; possible D gene TRBD1, 5 bases. CDR1 and CDR2 (germline): SGHRS, YFSETQ. This CDR3 contains 14 residues. With 4 bases removed from V and 5 bases from J, the gap between germline ends came to 15 bases. Here the CDR3 reads CASSPDRTGTEAFF. For the CDR3, the DNA is TGCGCCAGCAGCCCGGACCGCACAGGAACTGAAGCTTTCTTT.